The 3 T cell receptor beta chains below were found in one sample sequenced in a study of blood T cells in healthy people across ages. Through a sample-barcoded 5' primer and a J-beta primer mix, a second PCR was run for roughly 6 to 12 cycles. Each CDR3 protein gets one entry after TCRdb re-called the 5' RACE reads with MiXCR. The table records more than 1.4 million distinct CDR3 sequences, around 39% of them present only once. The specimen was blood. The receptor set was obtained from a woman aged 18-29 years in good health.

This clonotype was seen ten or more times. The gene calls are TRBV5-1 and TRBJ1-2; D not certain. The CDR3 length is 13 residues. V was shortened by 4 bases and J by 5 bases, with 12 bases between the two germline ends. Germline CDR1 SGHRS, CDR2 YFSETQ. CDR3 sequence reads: CASSPLIGYGYTF. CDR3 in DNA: TGCGCCAGCAGCCCTCTAATAGGGTATGGCTACACCTTC.

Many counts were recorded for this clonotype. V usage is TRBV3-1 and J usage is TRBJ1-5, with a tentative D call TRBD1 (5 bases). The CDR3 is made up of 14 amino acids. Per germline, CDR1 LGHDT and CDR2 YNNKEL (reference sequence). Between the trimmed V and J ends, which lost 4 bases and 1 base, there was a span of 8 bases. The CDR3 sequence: CASSPWGSNQPQHF. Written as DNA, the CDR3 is TGTGCCAGCAGCCCTTGGGGGAGCAATCAGCCCCAGCATTTT.

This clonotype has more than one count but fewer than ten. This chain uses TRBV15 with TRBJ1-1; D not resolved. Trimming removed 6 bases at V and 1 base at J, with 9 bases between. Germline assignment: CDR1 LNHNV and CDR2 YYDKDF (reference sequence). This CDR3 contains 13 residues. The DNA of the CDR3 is TGTGCCACCAGTCCAAGACGGAACACTGAAGCTTTCTTT. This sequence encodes CATSPRRNTEAFF. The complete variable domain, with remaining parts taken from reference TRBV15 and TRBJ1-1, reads DAMVIQNPRYQVTQFGKPVTLSCSQTLNHNVMYWYQQKSSQAPKLLFHYYDKDFNNEADTPDNFQSRRPNTSFCFLDIRSPGLGDTAMYLCATSPRRNTEAFFGQGTRLTVV.